What follows are 25 T cell receptor beta chains derived from one specimen sequenced in a study of cytomegalovirus exposure and HLA in healthy donors (dated by TCRdb to between 2016 and 2019). The library came from the immunoSEQ multiplex PCR assay. The multiplex PCR relied on a mix of 60 forward primers for TCR Vbeta segments and 13 reverse primers for TCR Jbeta segments. This is the immuneACCESS table as TCRdb keeps it, with only in-frame sequences that have V and J called. A part of the clones is gone; compared with another copy, unresolved V genes explain less than half, and the rest is unexplained. This sample comprises about 57,000 clones, around 84% of them detected only once. The ten largest make up about 6.5% of the sample. The sequencing sample was made of PBMCs. These receptors originate from a male donor in good health and CMV-seronegative.

The rearrangement joins TRBV7-2 to TRBJ2-7; the D gene is possibly TRBD2 (7 bases). CDR1 and CDR2 (germline): SGHTA, FQGNSA. V was clipped by 6 bases and J by 7 bases, with 16 bases between them. The CDR3 extends over 13 amino acids. The CDR3 sequence: CASSGRGGREQYF. CDR3 nucleotides: TGTGCCAGCAGTGGGAGGGGGGGGAGGGAGCAGTACTTC.

The V gene is TRBV19, the J gene TRBJ1-4; 9 bases align to TRBD1. V lost 7 bases and J lost 0; bases outside the gene matches: 12. CDR3 length: 18 residues. Germline CDR1 and CDR2: LNHDA and SQIVND (reference sequence). The CDR3 DNA reads TGTGCCAGTACCCCCCGAACAGGGGGCCTAGCAACTAATGAAAAACTGTTTTTT. Translated: CASTPRTGGLATNEKLFF.

The chain links TRBV6-4 to TRBJ1-1; 7 positions match TRBD1. Germline CDR1 reads MRHNA; CDR2 reads SNTAGT. The J segment lost 1 base and the V segment lost 4 bases, leaving 6 bases of the junction unmatched. The CDR3 spans 15 residues. The CDR3 protein is CASSATGTANTEAFF. CDR3 DNA: TGTGCCAGCAGTGCCACCGGGACAGCGAACACTGAAGCTTTCTTT.

The gene calls are TRBV5-1 and TRBJ2-5; perhaps TRBD1 as D (5 bases). Trimming cost V 0 bases and J 3 bases, with 9 bases left between them. The CDR3 runs 14 residues. CDR1 and CDR2 from the germline V gene are SGHRS and YFSETQ. CDR3 amino acids: CASSLEGSKETQYF. The CDR3 bases are TGCGCCAGCAGCTTGGAGGGGTCGAAAGAGACCCAGTACTTC. The full variable domain, its missing parts supplied by reference TRBV5-1 and TRBJ2-5, is KAGVTQTPRYLIKTRGQQVTLSCSPISGHRSVSWYQQTPGQGLQFLFEYFSETQRNKGNFPGRFSGRQFSNSRSEMNVSTLELGDSALYLCASSLEGSKETQYFGPGTRLLVL.

The chain employs TRBV27 and TRBJ1-2, with 8 bases fitting TRBD1. Germline V CDR1 and CDR2: MNHEY, SMNVEV (reference sequence). CDR3 length equals 14 residues. With 4 bases clipped from V and 6 bases from J, the junction kept 7 bases outside the gene matches. CDR3: CASSSTGTGNGYTF. The CDR3 nucleotides read TGTGCCAGCAGTTCCACCGGGACAGGAAATGGCTACACCTTC.

The chain carries TRBV11-2 and TRBJ2-5; tentative D call: TRBD1 (6 bases). V lost 2 bases to trimming and J lost 2 bases, with 9 bases between them. Germline CDR1 reads SGHAT; CDR2 reads FQNNGV. The CDR3 has 14 amino acids. The chain's CDR3 is CASSLWDTQETQYF. In nucleotides, the CDR3 is TGTGCCAGCAGCTTATGGGACACACAAGAGACCCAGTACTTC.

CDR3 in DNA: TGCGCCAGCAAAAGACAGGCGGGTGAAAAACTGTTTTTT. This gives the protein CASKRQAGEKLFF. The rearrangement joins TRBV10-2 to TRBJ1-4; weak D call: TRBD1 (6 bases). The germline V gene has CDR1 WSHSY and CDR2 SAAADI. V was cut by 7 bases and J by 7 bases, with 13 bases left in between. There are 13 residues in the CDR3.

This clone was counted once. The chain is built from TRBV30 and TRBJ1-2; the D gene is possibly TRBD1 (5 bases). CDR1 GTSNPN and CDR2 SVGIG come from the germline V gene (reference sequence). The CDR3 spans 13 residues. V was pared by 2 bases and J by 4 bases, with 11 bases between. The DNA of the CDR3 is TGTGCCTGGAGTCTCCAGGGAACCTATGGCTACACCTTC. Translated: CAWSLQGTYGYTF.

The chain is built from TRBV10-1 and TRBJ2-3; D is unresolved. Germline assignment: CDR1 WNHNN and CDR2 SYGVQD (reference sequence). Trimming took off 7 bases at V and 8 bases at J, with 10 bases between the two ends. CDR3 length: 11 residues. The CDR3 nucleotides are TGCGCCAGCACACCGGTTGGTACGCAGTATTTT. Amino acid sequence: CASTPVGTQYF.

The J gene is TRBJ1-2, the V gene TRBV4-3; D gene unclear. Trimming cost V 4 bases and J 4 bases, with 19 bases left between them. Germline CDR1 LGHNA, CDR2 YSLEER. The CDR3 covers 16 residues. CDR3 in DNA: TGCGCCAGCAGCCCCTACCACGGGATCTTGGGCTATGGCTACACCTTC. This sequence encodes CASSPYHGILGYGYTF.

The V call is TRBV5-4, the J call TRBJ2-1; 9 nucleotides line up with TRBD2. This CDR3 is 16 amino acids long. Germline-derived CDR1 and CDR2 are SGHNT and YYREEE (reference sequence). V lost 4 bases to trimming and J lost 7 bases; unmatched junction nucleotides: 12. The CDR3 DNA follows: TGTGCCAGCAGCCCCCTTGGCGGGGGGGCCAGAAATGAGCAGTTCTTC. This gives the protein CASSPLGGGARNEQFF.

The chain uses TRBV19 and TRBJ2-3; 10 bases align to TRBD2. The CDR3 loop spans 15 amino acids. V lost 7 bases and J lost 4; bases outside the gene matches: 8. Germline lookup yields CDR1 LNHDA and CDR2 SQIVND (reference sequence). The CDR3 coding sequence is TGTGCCAGTAATCAGCGGGGGGGCCGGGCAGATACGCAGTATTTT. As protein: CASNQRGGRADTQYF.

The V and J genes are TRBV9 and TRBJ2-7; D is possibly TRBD1 (5 bases). This CDR3 has 13 amino acids. From germline, CDR1 is SGDLS and CDR2 YYNGEE. Trimming shortened V by 3 bases and J by 4 bases, and 11 bases separated the two germline ends. CDR3 residues: CASSEGMEYEQYF. In DNA form, the CDR3 reads TGTGCCAGCAGCGAGGGGATGGAATACGAGCAGTACTTC.

This clone was seen only once. V is TRBV18 and J is TRBJ2-7; TRBD2 matches 7 bases. Trimming at V came to 0 bases and at J to 0 bases, leaving 2 bases not matched to a gene. Germline assignment: CDR1 KGHSH and CDR2 LQKENI. This CDR3 region has 15 residues. CDR3 residues: CASSPPTGGSYEQYF. In DNA, the CDR3 is TGTGCCAGCTCACCACCAACGGGGGGCTCCTACGAGCAGTACTTC.

This clone was detected only a few times. This CDR3 reads CASSMDRIYEQYF. The CDR3 DNA is TGTGCCAGCTCAATGGACAGGATCTACGAGCAGTACTTC. The chain employs TRBV18 and TRBJ2-7; 7 nucleotides align to TRBD1. This CDR3 has 13 amino acids. The trim removed 5 bases at V and 3 bases at J, leaving 4 bases unmatched. The germline gives CDR1 KGHSH, CDR2 LQKENI.

This sequence joins TRBV7-9 and TRBJ2-1; 7 bases line up with TRBD2. Germline values: CDR1 SEHNR, CDR2 FQNEAQ (reference sequence). V trimming: 2 bases; J trimming: 10 bases; junction bases outside the gene matches: 14. This CDR3 comprises 16 residues. CDR3 loop: CASSLWGGTLRVEQFF. The CDR3 region has the DNA TGTGCCAGCAGCTTATGGGGGGGGACCCTACGCGTAGAGCAGTTCTTC. Using reference TRBV7-9 and TRBJ2-1 for the parts outside the CDR3, the full variable domain is DTGVSQNPRHKITKRGQNVTFRCDPISEHNRLYWYRQTLGQGPEFLTYFQNEAQLEKSRLLSDRFSAERPKGSFSTLEIQRTEQGDSAMYLCASSLWGGTLRVEQFFGPGTRLTVL.

The rearrangement links TRBV25-1 to TRBJ2-7, with TRBD2 as a possible D gene (5 bases). CDR1 is MGHDK, CDR2 SYGVNS, per germline. The V end was cut by 4 bases, the J end by 2 bases, with 9 bases between. The CDR3 is made up of 13 amino acids. CDR3 in amino acids: CASSAPGTYEQYF. CDR3 DNA: TGTGCCAGCAGTGCCCCCGGGACCTACGAGCAGTACTTC.

The V gene is TRBV7-3, the J gene TRBJ2-5; 10 bases line up with TRBD2. This CDR3 is 15 amino acids long. Germline CDR1 reads SGHTA; CDR2 reads FQGTGA. Trimming removed 4 bases from V and 5 bases from J; junction bases left unmatched: 7. The CDR3, as DNA: TGTGCCAGCAGCTCCAGCGGGGGGGCCTGGGAGACCCAGTACTTC. This sequence encodes CASSSSGGAWETQYF. The full variable domain, completed using reference TRBV7-3 and TRBJ2-5, is GAGVSQTPSNKVTEKGKYVELRCDPISGHTALYWYRQSLGQGPEFLIYFQGTGAADDSGLPNDRFFAVRPEGSVSTLKIQRTERGDSAVYLCASSSSGGAWETQYFGPGTRLLVL.

The rearrangement uses TRBV27 and TRBJ1-1, with a weak D call TRBD1 (5 bases). This CDR3 contains 14 residues. CDR1 MNHEY and CDR2 SMNVEV come from the germline V gene (reference sequence). The V gene lost 3 bases and the J gene lost 7 bases, with 15 bases spanning the gap. CDR3 in DNA: TGTGCCAGCAGTTTCCAGGGTGAAGTGGATGAAGCTTTCTTT. Protein: CASSFQGEVDEAFF.

This clone was counted once. The V and J genes are TRBV6-5 and TRBJ2-7, with D maybe TRBD1 (7 bases). CDR3 length equals 14 residues. The V gene's germline CDR1 is MNHEY and CDR2 SVGAGI. The V gene lost 4 bases and the J gene lost 6 bases, with 16 bases spanning the gap. The CDR3 region is CASSLRDSFREQYF. The CDR3 bases are TGTGCCAGCAGTTTGCGGGACAGCTTTCGCGAGCAGTACTTC.

Here the CDR3 DNA reads TGTGCCAGCAGTTCCCTCAGGACAGGTACCTACGAGCAGTACTTC. Amino acids: CASSSLRTGTYEQYF. This rearrangement joins TRBV6-5 to TRBJ2-7, with 7 bases matching TRBD1. Germline CDR1 and CDR2: MNHEY and SVGAGI. V was clipped by 4 bases and J by 2 bases; unmatched bases: 8. The CDR3 consists of 15 residues.

DNA of the CDR3: TGTGCCACCAGCAGAGAGCCAGGGAGGAGGACTGAAGCTTTCTTT. It is translated as CATSREPGRRTEAFF. The gene calls are TRBV15 and TRBJ1-1; tentatively, D is TRBD1 (5 bases). The CDR3 totals 15 residues. The germline V gene has CDR1 LNHNV and CDR2 YYDKDF (reference sequence). Trimming removed 0 bases at V and 5 bases at J, with 13 bases between.

The V call is TRBV18, the J call TRBJ1-2; 8 bases are a match to TRBD1. The CDR3 covers 16 residues. V lost 0 bases, J lost 4 bases, and 7 bases stayed unmatched. CDR1 is KGHSH and CDR2 is LQKENI in the germline V gene. The CDR3 DNA reads as TGTGCCAGCTCACCACCGGGCCAGGGGGCACTCTATGGCTACACCTTC. Its translation: CASSPPGQGALYGYTF.

The chain recombines TRBV7-2 with TRBJ2-3, with 10 bases that match TRBD2. With V trimmed by 1 base and J by 5 bases, 3 bases remained unmatched. The V gene's germline CDR1 is SGHTA and CDR2 FQGNSA. The CDR3 runs 15 residues. DNA of the CDR3: TGTGCCAGCAGCTTAGGGAGCGGGGGGGGAGATACGCAGTATTTT. Translation: CASSLGSGGGDTQYF.

The chain couples TRBV12-5 to TRBJ2-3; 7 positions match TRBD1. Germline CDR1 LGHNT, CDR2 FRNRAP. The CDR3 loop spans 13 amino acids. The V and J ends lost 6 bases and 5 bases, in that order; junction bases with no gene match: 5. The CDR3 loop is CASGLDRQDTQYF. The CDR3 coding sequence is TGTGCTAGTGGCCTGGACAGGCAAGATACGCAGTATTTT.